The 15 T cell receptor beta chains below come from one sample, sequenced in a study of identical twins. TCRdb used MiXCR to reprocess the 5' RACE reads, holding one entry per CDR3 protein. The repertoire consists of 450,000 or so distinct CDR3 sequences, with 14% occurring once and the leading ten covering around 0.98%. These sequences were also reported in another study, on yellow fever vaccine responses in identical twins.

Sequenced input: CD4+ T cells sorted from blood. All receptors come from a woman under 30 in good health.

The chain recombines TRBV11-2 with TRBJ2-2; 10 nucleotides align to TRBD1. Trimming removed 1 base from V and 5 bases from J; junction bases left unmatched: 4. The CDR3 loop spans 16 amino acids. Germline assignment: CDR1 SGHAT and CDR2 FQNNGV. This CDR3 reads CASSLVLGQGTGELFF. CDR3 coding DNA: TGTGCCAGCAGCTTAGTTTTGGGACAGGGGACCGGGGAGCTGTTTTTT.

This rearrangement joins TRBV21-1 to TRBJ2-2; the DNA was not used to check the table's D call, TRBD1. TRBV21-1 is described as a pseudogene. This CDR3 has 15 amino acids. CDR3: CASSKVPGTTGELFF. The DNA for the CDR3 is TGTGCCAGCAGCAAGGTTCCGGGGACGACCGGGGAGCTGTTTTTT.

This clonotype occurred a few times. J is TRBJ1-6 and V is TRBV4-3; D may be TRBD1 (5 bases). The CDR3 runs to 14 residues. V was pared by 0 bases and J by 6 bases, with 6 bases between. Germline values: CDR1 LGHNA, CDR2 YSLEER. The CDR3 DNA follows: TGCGCCAGCAGCCAAGAGGGGGGTAATTCACCCCTCCACTTT. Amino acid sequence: CASSQEGGNSPLHF.

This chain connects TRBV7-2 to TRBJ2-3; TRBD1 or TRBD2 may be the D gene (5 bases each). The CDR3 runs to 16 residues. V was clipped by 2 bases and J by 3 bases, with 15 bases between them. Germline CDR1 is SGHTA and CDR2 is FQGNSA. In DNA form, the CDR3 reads TGTGCCAGCAGCTTACGGGCCGGGGCTTTTACAGATACGCAGTATTTT. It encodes CASSLRAGAFTDTQYF.

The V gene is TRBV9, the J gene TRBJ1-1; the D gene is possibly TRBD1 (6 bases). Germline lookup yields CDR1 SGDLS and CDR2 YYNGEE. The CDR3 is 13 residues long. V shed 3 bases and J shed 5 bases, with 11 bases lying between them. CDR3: CASSGDQGTEAFF. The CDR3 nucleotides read TGTGCCAGCAGCGGGGACCAGGGGACTGAAGCTTTCTTT.

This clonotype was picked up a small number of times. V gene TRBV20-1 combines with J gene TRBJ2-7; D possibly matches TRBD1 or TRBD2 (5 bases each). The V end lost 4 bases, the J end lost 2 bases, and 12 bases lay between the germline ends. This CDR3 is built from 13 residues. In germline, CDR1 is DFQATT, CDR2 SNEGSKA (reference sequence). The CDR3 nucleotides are TGCAGTGCTAAAGGGACGGCAGCCTACGAGCAGTACTTC. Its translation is CSAKGTAAYEQYF.

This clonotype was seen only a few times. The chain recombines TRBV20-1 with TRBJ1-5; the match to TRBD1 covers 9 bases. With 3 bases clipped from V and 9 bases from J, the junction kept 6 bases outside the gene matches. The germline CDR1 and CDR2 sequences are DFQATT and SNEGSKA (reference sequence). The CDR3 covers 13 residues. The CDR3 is CSARGRGQGPQHF. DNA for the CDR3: TGCAGTGCTAGGGGCCGGGGACAGGGGCCCCAGCATTTT.

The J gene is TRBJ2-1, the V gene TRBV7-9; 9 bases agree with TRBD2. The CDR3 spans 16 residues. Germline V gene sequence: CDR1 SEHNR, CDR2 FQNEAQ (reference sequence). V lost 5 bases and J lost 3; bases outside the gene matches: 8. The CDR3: CASSPTSGCIYNEQFF. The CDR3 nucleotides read TGTGCCAGCAGCCCAACTAGCGGGTGCATCTACAATGAGCAGTTCTTC.

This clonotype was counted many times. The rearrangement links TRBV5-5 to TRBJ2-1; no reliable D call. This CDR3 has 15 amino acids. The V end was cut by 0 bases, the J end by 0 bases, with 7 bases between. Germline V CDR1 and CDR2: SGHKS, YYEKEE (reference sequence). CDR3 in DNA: TGTGCCAGCAGCTTGGTTGGGGACTCCTACAATGAGCAGTTCTTC. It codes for CASSLVGDSYNEQFF.

The CDR3: CSARGQGGETQYF. The CDR3 DNA reads TGCAGTGCTAGAGGACAGGGGGGAGAGACCCAGTACTTC. The chain has TRBV20-1 and TRBJ2-5; 9 positions agree with TRBD1. V trimming: 1 base; J trimming: 4 bases; junction bases outside the gene matches: 1. Germline values: CDR1 DFQATT, CDR2 SNEGSKA (reference sequence). The CDR3 has 13 amino acids.

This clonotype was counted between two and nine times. CDR3 DNA: TGTGCCAGCAGCTCCGGGACTCAAGGAGACGAGCAGTACTTC. Protein sequence: CASSSGTQGDEQYF. This chain connects TRBV5-4 to TRBJ2-7; D perhaps matches TRBD2 (6 bases). V lost 3 bases, J lost 5 bases, and 15 bases lay in between. CDR1 is SGHNT, CDR2 YYREEE, per germline (reference sequence). This CDR3 is 14 amino acids long.

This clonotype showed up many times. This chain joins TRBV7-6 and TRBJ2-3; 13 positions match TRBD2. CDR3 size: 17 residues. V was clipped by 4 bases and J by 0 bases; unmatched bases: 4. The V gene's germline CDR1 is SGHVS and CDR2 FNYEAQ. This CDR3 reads CASSYRTSGGSTDTQYF. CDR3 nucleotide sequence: TGTGCCAGCAGCTACCGGACTAGCGGGGGCAGCACAGATACGCAGTATTTT.

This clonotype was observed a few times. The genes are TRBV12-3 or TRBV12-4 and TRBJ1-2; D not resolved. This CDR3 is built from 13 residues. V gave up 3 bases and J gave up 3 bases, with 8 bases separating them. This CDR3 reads CASSLWVYYGYTF. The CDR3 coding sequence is TGTGCCAGCAGTTTGTGGGTTTACTATGGCTACACCTTC.

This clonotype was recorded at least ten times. The CDR3 DNA sequence: TGTGCCAGCAGTTCAGGACAGGGGCGAGGCTACACCTTC. Amino acids: CASSSGQGRGYTF. The chain recombines TRBV12-3 or TRBV12-4 with TRBJ1-2; 9 bases map to TRBD1. This CDR3 spans 13 amino acids. Trimming removed 4 bases from V and 8 bases from J; junction bases left unmatched: 5.

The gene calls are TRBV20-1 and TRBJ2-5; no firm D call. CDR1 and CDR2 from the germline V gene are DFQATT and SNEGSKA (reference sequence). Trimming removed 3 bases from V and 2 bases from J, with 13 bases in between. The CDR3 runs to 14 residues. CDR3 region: CSASGGKPQETQYF. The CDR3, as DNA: TGCAGTGCTAGTGGTGGGAAACCTCAAGAGACCCAGTACTTC.